One TCR beta chain is described in this entry. These data come from a study of CD8 T cells in Susac syndrome. Overall study: Among the Susac syndrome patients who underwent sequencing, roughly six had clinically active disease, while fewer than ten of them were in remission. Patients with Susac syndrome were therapy-naive, treated with corticosteroids, or treated with intravenous immunoglobulin alone when blood was collected.

Random hexamers were used to reverse transcribe an amount of about 0.5 to 1 ug RNA. Coverage of TCR beta CDR3 amplification by immunoSEQ multiplex PCR extended to 54 Vbeta and 13 Jbeta. MiXCR was run by TCRdb on the immunoSEQ multiplex PCR reads, yielding one entry per CDR3 protein. The sample comprises 150,000 to 200,000 distinct CDR3 sequences, approximately 96% of which are singletons, and 0.075% to 0.1% rests with the top ten. Diagnostic criteria defined recently for definite or probable disease were met by the Susac syndrome patients. The J segment lost 2 bases and the V segment lost 5 bases, leaving 9 bases of the junction unmatched. Germline V gene data show CDR1 as MNHEY and CDR2 as SMNVEV (reference sequence). This CDR3 spans 18 amino acids.

Sequenced material: CD4+ T cells from PBMCs. This sequence was found in a human donor with Susac syndrome. This chain uses TRBV27 with TRBJ2-1; 13 nucleotides line up with TRBD2. DNA for the CDR3: TGTGCCAGCAGTCTCAGGACTAGCGGGGGCCAACCCTACAATGAGCAGTTCTTC. Protein sequence: CASSLRTSGGQPYNEQFF.